This T cell receptor beta chain appears in the sequencing data of a study of blood T cells in healthy people across ages. Study observations and caveats: Across samples, TCR beta diversity tracked strongly with naive T cell percentage. Naive CD4+ cell counts and diversity both ran higher in long-lived than in aged donors.

V shed 6 bases and J 0 bases; nucleotides not matched to a gene: 4. Germline CDR1 reads MNHEY; CDR2 reads SMNVEV (reference sequence). The CDR3 is 15 amino acids. A second PCR, run for about 7 to 12 cycles, used a sample-barcoded 5' primer plus a J-beta primer mix. A single record per CDR3 protein comes from TCRdb applying MiXCR to the 5' RACE reads. The table lists about 1,400,000 distinct CDR3 sequences, around two fifths of them singletons. Worth noting for this clonotype: Its specificity is not known.

Caucasian, healthy and from Russia, the donors were aged between 6 and 90. Isolation of PBMCs gave at least 7 million cells per sample. This TCR was sampled from a woman under 30 in good health. The sample consisted of blood. The chain has TRBV27 and TRBJ1-4, with TRBD1 identical over 7 bases. This CDR3 reads CASRQQGATNEKLFF. The CDR3 DNA reads TGTGCCAGCAGACAGCAGGGGGCAACTAATGAAAAACTGTTTTTT.